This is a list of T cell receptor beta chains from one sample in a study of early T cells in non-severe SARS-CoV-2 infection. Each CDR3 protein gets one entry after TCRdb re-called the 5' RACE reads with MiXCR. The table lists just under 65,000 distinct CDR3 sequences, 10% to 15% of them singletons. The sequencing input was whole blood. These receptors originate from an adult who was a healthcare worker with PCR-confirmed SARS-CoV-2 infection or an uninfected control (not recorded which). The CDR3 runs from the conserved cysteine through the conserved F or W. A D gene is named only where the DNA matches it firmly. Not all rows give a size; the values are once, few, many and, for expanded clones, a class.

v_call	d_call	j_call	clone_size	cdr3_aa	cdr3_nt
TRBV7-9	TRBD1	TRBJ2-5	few	CASSRTGAGETQYF	TGTGCCAGCAGCCGGACAGGGGCCGGGGAGACCCAGTACTTC
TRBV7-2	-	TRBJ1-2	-	CASSAVHLNYGYTF	TGTGCCAGCAGCGCCGTACACCTTAACTATGGCTACACCTTC
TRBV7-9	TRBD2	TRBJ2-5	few	CASSFEGREEETQYF	TGTGCCAGCAGCTTCGAGGGGAGGGAGGAAGAGACCCAGTACTTC
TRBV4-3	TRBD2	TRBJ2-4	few	CASSPRTSAGDIQYF	TGCGCCAGCAGCCCGCGGACTAGCGCGGGGGACATTCAGTACTTC
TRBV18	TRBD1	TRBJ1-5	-	CASSLSTGDSNQPQHF	TGTGCCAGCTCACTCTCGACAGGGGATAGCAATCAGCCCCAGCATTTT
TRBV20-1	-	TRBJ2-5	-	CSARVGETQYF	TGCAGTGCTAGGGTCGGCGAGACCCAGTACTTC
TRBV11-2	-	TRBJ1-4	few	CASSFGGPVATNEKLFF	TGTGCCAGCAGCTTCGGGGGGCCCGTTGCAACTAATGAAAAACTGTTTTTT
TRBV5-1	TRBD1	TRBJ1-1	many	CASSHPDRGTEAFF	TGCGCCAGCAGCCACCCCGACAGGGGGACTGAAGCTTTCTTT
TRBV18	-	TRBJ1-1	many	CASSPSPSNTEAFF	TGTGCCAGCTCACCGTCGCCCAGTAACACTGAAGCTTTCTTT
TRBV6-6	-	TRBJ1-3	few	CASSYDAGNTIYF	TGTGCCAGCAGTTACGATGCTGGAAACACCATATATTTT
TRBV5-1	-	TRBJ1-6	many	CASSLGGSNSPLHF	TGCGCCAGCAGCCTGGGGGGTTCTAATTCACCCCTCCACTTT
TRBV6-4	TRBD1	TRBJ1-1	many	CASRDRDATEAFF	TGTGCCAGCCGGGACAGGGACGCCACTGAAGCTTTCTTT
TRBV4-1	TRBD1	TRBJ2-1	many	CASSQGGTGGASWYNEQFF	TGCGCCAGCAGCCAAGGCGGGACAGGGGGCGCGTCCTGGTACAATGAGCAGTTCTTC
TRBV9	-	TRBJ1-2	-	CASSHRDLNYGYTF	TGTGCCAGCAGCCACCGGGACCTTAACTATGGCTACACCTTC
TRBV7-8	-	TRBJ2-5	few	CASNNFRGHQETQYF	TGTGCCAGCAACAACTTCCGGGGGCATCAAGAGACCCAGTACTTC